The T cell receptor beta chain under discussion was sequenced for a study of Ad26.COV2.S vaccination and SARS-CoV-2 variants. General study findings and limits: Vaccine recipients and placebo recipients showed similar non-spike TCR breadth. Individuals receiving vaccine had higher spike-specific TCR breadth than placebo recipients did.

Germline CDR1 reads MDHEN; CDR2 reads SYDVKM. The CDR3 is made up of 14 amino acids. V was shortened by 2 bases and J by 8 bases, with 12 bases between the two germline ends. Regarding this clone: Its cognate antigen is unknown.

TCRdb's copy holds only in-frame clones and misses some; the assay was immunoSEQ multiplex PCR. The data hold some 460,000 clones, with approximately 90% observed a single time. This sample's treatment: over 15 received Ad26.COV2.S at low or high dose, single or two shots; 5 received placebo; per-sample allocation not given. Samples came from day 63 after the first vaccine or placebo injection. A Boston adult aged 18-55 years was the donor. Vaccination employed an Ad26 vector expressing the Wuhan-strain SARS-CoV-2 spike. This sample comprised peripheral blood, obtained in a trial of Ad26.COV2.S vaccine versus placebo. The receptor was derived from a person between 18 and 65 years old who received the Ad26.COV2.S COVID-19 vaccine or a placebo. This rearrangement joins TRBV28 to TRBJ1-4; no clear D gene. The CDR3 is CASSLGGRREKLFF. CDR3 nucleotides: TGTGCCAGCAGTTTAGGAGGGAGGCGCGAAAAACTGTTTTTT. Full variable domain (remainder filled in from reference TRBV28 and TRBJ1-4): DVKVTQSSRYLVKRTGEKVFLECVQDMDHENMFWYRQDPGLGLRLIYFSYDVKMKEKGDIPEGYSVSREKKERFSLILESASTNQTSMYLCASSLGGRREKLFFGSGTQLSVL.